The clone carrying this T cell receptor (beta chain) came up a few times. What it binds is not known. Use of 60 Vbeta and 13 Jbeta primers characterized the PCR. The data were produced by immunoSEQ multiplex PCR, yet TCRdb's version contains in-frame clones alone and is incomplete. The sample has about 150,000 clones; 77% are singletons. The sample comes from a study of cytomegalovirus exposure and HLA in healthy donors. Points from the study as a whole: Reports indicate that TCR beta sequences accurately predicted the HLA-A and HLA-B alleles of most subjects. An ancestry cluster, one associated with Asian ancestry, reportedly showed fewer N-insertions than the approximately 670-donor mean in a later analysis. Only CMV serostatus was available as immune exposure information.

The specimen sequenced was PBMCs. The clonotype originates from a middle-aged woman in good health and CMV-seronegative.

CDR3 sequence reads: CASSQDRGQRSRGVGNTIYF. The CDR3 coding sequence is TGCGCCAGCAGCCAAGATAGGGGACAGCGATCCCGCGGCGTTGGAAACACCATATATTTT. The V and J genes are TRBV4-3 and TRBJ1-3; TRBD1 matches at 7 bases. The CDR3 loop spans 20 amino acids. The V gene's germline CDR1 is LGHNA and CDR2 YSLEER. The V and J ends lost 0 bases and 3 bases, in that order; junction bases with no gene match: 17.